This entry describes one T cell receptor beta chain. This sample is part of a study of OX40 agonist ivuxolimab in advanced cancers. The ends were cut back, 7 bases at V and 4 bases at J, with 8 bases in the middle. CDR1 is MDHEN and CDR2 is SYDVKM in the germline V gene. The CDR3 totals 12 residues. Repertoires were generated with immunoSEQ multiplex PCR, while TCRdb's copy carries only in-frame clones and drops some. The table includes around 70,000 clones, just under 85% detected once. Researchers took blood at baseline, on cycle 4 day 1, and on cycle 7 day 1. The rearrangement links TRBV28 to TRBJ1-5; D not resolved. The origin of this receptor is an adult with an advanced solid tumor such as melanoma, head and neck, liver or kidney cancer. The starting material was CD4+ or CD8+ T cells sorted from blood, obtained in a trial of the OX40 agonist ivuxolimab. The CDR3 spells CASTRRNQPQHF. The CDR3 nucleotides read TGTGCCAGCACGAGACGGAATCAGCCCCAGCATTTT. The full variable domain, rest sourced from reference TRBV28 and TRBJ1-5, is DVKVTQSSRYLVKRTGEKVFLECVQDMDHENMFWYRQDPGLGLRLIYFSYDVKMKEKGDIPEGYSVSREKKERFSLILESASTNQTSMYLCASTRRNQPQHFGDGTRLSIL.